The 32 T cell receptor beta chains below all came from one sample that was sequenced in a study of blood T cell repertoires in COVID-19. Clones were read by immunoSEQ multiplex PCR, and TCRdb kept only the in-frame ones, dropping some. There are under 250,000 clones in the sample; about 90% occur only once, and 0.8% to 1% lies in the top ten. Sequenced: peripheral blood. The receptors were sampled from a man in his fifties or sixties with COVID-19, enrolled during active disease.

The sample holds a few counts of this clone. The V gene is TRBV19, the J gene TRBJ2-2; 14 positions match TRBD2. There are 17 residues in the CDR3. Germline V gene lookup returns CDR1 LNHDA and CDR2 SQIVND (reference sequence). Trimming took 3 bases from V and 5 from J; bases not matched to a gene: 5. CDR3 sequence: CASSISGTSGRTGELFF. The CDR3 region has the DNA TGTGCCAGTAGTATCTCCGGGACTAGCGGGAGAACCGGGGAGCTGTTTTTT.

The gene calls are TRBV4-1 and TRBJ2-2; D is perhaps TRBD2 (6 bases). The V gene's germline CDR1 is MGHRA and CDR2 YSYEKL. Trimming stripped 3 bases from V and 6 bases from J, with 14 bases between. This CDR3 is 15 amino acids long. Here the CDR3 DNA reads TGCGCCAGCAGCCAGAGGGGCGCGGGGCCCGGGGAGCTGTTTTTT. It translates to CASSQRGAGPGELFF.

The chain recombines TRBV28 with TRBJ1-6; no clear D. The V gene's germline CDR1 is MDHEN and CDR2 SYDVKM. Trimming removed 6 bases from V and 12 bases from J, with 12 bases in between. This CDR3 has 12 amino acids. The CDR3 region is CASSGPGRPLHF. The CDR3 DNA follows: TGTGCCAGCAGCGGGCCGGGGAGACCCCTCCACTTT.

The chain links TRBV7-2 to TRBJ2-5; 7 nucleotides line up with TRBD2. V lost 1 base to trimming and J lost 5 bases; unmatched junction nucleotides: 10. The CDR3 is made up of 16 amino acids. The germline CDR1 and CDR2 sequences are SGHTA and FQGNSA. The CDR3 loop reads CASSLGPKRDRETQYF. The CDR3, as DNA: TGTGCCAGCAGCTTAGGCCCCAAGCGGGACCGGGAGACCCAGTACTTC.

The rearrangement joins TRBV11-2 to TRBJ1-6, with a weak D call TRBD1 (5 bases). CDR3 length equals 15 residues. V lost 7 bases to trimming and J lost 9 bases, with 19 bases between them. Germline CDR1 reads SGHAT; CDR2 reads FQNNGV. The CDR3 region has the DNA TGTGCCAGCAACTCCGGGGGGGGGTTGGCTTCACCCCTCCACTTT. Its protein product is CASNSGGGLASPLHF.

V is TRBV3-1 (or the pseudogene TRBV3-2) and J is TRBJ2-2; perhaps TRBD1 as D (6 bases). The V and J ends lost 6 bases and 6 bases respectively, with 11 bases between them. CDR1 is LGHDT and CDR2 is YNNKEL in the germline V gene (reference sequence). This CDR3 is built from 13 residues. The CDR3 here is CASRARGPGELFF. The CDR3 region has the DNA TGTGCCAGCAGAGCCAGGGGACCCGGGGAGCTGTTTTTT.

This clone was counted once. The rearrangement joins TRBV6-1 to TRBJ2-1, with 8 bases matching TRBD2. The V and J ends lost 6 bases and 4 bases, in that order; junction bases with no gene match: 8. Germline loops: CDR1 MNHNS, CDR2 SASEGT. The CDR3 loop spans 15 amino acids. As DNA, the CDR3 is TGTGCCAGCAGCCACCCGGGGGGGCCTTACAATGAGCAGTTCTTC. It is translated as CASSHPGGPYNEQFF.

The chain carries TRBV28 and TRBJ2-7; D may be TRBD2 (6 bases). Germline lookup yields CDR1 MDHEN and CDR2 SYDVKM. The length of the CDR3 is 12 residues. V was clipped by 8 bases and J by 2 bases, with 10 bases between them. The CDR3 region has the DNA TGTGCCAGCGGTTGGAGGGCCTACGAGCAGTACTTC. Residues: CASGWRAYEQYF.

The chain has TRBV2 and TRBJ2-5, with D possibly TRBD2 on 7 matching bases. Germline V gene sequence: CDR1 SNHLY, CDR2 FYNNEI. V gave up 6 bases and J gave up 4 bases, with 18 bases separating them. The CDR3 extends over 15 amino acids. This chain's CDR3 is CASSRLVGGRETQYF. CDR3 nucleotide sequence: TGTGCCAGCAGCCGTCTCGTGGGGGGGCGAGAGACCCAGTACTTC.

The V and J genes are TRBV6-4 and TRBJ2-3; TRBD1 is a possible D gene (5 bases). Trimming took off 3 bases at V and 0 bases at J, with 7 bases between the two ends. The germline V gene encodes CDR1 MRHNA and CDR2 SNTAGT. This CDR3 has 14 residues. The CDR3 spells CASSEDSSTDTQYF. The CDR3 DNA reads TGTGCCAGCAGTGAAGACAGCAGCACAGATACGCAGTATTTT.

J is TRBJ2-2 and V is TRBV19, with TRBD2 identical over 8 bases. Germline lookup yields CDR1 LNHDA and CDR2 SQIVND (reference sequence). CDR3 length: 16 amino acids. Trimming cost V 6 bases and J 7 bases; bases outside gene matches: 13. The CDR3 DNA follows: TGTGCCAGTAGACTTAGTGGCGGGAGGAGGGTCGGGGAGCTGTTTTTT. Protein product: CASRLSGGRRVGELFF.

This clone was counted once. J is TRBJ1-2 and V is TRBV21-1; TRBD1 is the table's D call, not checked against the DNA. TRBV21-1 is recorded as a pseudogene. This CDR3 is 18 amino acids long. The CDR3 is CASSPSNPRDRGTYGYTF. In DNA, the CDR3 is TGTGCCAGCAGCCCTTCCAACCCCCGGGACAGGGGCACATATGGCTACACCTTC.

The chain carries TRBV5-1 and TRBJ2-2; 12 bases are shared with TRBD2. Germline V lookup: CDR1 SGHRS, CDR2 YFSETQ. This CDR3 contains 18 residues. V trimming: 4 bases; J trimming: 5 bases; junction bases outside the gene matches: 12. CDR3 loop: CASSPRTSGALGTGELFF. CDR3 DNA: TGCGCCAGCAGCCCAAGGACTAGCGGGGCCCTTGGGACCGGGGAGCTGTTTTTT.

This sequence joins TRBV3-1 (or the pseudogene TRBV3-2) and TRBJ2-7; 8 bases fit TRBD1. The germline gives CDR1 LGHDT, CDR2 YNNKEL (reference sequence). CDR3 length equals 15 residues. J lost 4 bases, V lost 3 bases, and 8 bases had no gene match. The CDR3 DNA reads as TGTGCCAGCAGCCAGGCCCCAGGGGGCGGATACGAGCAGTACTTC. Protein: CASSQAPGGGYEQYF.

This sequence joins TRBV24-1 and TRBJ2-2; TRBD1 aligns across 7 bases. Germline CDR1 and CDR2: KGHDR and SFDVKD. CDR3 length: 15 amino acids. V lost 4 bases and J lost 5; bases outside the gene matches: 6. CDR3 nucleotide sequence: TGTGCCACCAGTGACCGGGACAGTGGTACCGGGGAGCTGTTTTTT. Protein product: CATSDRDSGTGELFF.

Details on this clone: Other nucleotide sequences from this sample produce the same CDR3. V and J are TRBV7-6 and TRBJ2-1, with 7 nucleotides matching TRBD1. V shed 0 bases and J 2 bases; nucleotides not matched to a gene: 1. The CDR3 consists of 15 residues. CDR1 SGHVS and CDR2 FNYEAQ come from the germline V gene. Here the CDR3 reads CASSLAGGPYNEQFF. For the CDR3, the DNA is TGTGCCAGCAGCTTAGCAGGGGGCCCCTACAATGAGCAGTTCTTC.

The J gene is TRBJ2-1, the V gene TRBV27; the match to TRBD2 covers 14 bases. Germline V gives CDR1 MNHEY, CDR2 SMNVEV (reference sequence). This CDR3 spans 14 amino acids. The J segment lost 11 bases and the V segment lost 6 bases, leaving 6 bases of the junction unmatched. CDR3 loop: CASSSGTSGSQQFF. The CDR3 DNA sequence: TGTGCCAGCAGCTCAGGGACTAGCGGGAGCCAGCAGTTCTTC.

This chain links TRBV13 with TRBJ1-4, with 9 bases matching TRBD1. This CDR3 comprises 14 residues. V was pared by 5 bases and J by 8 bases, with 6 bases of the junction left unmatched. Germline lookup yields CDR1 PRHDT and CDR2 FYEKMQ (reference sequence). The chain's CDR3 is CASSPGQGGEKLFF. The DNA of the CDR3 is TGTGCCAGCAGCCCGGGACAGGGAGGAGAAAAACTGTTTTTT.

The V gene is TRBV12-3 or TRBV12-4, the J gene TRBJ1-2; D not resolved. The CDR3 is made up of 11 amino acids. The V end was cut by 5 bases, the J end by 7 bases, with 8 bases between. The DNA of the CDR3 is TGTGCCAGCAGTAACGGGTTTGGCTACACCTTC. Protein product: CASSNGFGYTF.

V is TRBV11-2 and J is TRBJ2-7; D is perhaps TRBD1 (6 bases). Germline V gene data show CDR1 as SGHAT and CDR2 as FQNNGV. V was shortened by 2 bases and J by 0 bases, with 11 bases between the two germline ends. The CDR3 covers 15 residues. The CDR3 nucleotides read TGTGCCAGCAGCTTATTGCTGGACAGCTCCTACGAGCAGTACTTC. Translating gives CASSLLLDSSYEQYF.

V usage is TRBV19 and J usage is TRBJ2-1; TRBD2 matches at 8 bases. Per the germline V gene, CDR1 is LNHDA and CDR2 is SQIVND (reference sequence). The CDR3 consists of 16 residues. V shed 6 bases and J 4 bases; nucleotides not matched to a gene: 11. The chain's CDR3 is CASRGLTSVLYNEQFF. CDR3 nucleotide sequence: TGTGCCAGTAGGGGATTGACTAGCGTTCTTTACAATGAGCAGTTCTTC. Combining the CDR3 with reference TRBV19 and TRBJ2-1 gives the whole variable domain DGGITQSPKYLFRKEGQNVTLSCEQNLNHDAMYWYRQDPGQGLRLIYYSQIVNDFQKGDIAEGYSVSREKKESFPLTVTSAQKNPTAFYLCASRGLTSVLYNEQFFGPGTRLTVL.

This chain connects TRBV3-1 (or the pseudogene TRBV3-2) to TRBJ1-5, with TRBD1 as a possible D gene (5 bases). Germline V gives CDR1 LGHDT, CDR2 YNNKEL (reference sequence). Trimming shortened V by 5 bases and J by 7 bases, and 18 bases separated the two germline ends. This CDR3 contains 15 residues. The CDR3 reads CASSSSGGPGQPQHF. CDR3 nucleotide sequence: TGTGCCAGCAGCTCCTCCGGGGGTCCAGGGCAGCCCCAGCATTTT.

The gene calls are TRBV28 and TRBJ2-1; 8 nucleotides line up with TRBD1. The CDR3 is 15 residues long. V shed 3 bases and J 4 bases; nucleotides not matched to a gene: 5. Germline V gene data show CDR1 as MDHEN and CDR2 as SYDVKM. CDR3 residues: CASSLPGQAYNEQFF. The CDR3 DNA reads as TGTGCCAGCAGTTTGCCGGGACAGGCTTACAATGAGCAGTTCTTC.

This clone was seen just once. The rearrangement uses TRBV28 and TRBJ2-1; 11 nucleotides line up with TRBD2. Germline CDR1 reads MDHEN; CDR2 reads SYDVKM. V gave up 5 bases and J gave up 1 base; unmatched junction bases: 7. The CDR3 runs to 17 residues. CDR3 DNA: TGTGCCAGCAGTAGCTTTAGGACTAGCGGGTCCTACAATGAGCAGTTCTTC. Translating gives CASSSFRTSGSYNEQFF.

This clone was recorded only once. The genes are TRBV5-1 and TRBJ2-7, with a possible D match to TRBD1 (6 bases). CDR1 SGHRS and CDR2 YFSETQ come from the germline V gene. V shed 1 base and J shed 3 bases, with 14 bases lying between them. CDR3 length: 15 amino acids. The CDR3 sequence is CASSLSDRPNYEQYF. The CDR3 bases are TGCGCCAGCAGCTTGAGCGACAGGCCAAACTACGAGCAGTACTTC.

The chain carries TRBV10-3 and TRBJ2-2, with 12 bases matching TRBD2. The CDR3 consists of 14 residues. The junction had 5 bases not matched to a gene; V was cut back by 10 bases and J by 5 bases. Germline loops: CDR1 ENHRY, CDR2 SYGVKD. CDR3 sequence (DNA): TGTGCCAGTGCCGGGACTAGCGGGACCGGGGAGCTGTTTTTT. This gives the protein CASAGTSGTGELFF.

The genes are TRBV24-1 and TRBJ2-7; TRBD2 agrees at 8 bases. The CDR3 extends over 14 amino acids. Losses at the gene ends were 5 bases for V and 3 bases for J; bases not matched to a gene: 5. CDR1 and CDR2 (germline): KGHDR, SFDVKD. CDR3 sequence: CATSAGGLGYEQYF. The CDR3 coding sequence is TGTGCCACCAGTGCGGGGGGGTTAGGCTACGAGCAGTACTTC.

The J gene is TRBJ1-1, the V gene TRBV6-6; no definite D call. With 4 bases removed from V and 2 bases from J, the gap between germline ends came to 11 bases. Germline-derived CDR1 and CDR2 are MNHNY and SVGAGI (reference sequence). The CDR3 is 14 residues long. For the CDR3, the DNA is TGTGCCAGCAGTTCCGGGGTCGAAAACACTGAAGCTTTCTTT. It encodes CASSSGVENTEAFF.

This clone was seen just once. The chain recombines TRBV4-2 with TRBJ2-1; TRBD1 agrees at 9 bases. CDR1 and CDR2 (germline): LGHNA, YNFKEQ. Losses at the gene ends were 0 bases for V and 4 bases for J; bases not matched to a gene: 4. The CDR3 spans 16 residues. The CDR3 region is CASSQDRDRDYNEQFF. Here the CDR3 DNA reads TGTGCCAGCAGCCAAGATCGGGACAGGGATTACAATGAGCAGTTCTTC.

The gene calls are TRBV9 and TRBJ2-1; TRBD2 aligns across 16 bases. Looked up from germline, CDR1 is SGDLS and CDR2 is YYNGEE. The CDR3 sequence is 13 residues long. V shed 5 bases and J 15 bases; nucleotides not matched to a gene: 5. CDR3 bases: TGTGCCAGCAGAGGCGGGACTAGCGGGAGGGGGTTCTTC. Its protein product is CASRGGTSGRGFF.

CDR3 sequence (DNA): TGCAGCGTCCAAAGGGGGTCAAATCAAGCTTTCTTT. It codes for CSVQRGSNQAFF. The J gene is TRBJ1-1, the V gene TRBV29-1; TRBD1 might be the D (6 bases). There are 12 residues in the CDR3. Germline V CDR1 and CDR2: SQVTM, ANQGSEA. The V end lost 6 bases, the J end lost 9 bases, and 17 bases lay between the germline ends. The whole variable domain, remainder taken from reference TRBV29-1 and TRBJ1-1, is SAVISQKPSRDICQRGTSLTIQCQVDSQVTMMFWYRQQPGQSLTLIATANQGSEATYESGFVIDKFPISRPNLTFSTLTVSNMSPEDSSIYLCSVQRGSNQAFFGQGTRLTVV.

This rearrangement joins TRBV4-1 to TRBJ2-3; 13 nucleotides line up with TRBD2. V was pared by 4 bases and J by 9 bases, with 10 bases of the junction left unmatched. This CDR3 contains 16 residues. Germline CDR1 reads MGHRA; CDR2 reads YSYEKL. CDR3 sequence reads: CASSLPLAGGPGTQYF. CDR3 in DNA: TGCGCCAGCAGCCTACCACTAGCGGGGGGGCCTGGGACGCAGTATTTT.